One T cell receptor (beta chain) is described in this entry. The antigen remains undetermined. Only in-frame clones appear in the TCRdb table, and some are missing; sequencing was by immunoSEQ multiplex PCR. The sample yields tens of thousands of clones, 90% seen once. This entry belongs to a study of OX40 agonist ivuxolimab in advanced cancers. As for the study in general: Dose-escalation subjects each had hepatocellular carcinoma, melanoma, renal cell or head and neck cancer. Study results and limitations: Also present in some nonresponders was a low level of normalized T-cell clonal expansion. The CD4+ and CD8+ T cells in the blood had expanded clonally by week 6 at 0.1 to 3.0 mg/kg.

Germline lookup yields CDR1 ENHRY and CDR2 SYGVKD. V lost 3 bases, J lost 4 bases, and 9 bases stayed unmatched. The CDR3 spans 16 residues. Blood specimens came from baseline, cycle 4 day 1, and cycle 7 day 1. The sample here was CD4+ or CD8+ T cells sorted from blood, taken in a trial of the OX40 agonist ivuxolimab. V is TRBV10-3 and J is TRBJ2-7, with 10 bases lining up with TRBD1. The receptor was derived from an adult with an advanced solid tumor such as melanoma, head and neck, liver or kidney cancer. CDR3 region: CAISDHPPGQGYEQYF. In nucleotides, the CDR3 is TGTGCCATCAGTGACCATCCTCCGGGACAGGGGTACGAGCAGTACTTC.